The clone carrying this T cell receptor beta chain was observed a handful of times. What it binds is not known. This specimen comes from a study of identical twins. Trimming shortened V by 1 base and J by 8 bases, and 9 bases separated the two germline ends. Germline V gene data show CDR1 as MGHDK and CDR2 as SYGVNS. CDR3 length equals 13 residues. Each CDR3 protein is one row after TCRdb ran MiXCR on the 5' RACE reads. Altogether some 500,000 distinct CDR3 sequences are present, 13% to 15% being singletons, with the ten largest covering 0.95% to 1%. Study outcomes and limitations: The models systematically underestimated how much out-of-frame TCR alpha was shared in monozygotic twins.

These data were also filed under a second study, of yellow fever vaccine responses in identical twins. That report notes: Twins' T cell vaccine responses reportedly looked partly convergent, partly personalized.

This receptor was identified in a woman younger than 35 in good health. This chain connects TRBV25-1 to TRBJ2-1; D is uncertain. What was sequenced was CD4+ T cells sorted from blood. CDR3 loop: CASSEFPRDEQFF. In DNA form, the CDR3 reads TGTGCCAGCAGTGAATTCCCCCGGGATGAGCAGTTCTTC.